This entry lists 30 T cell receptor beta chains sequenced from one sample in a study of T-cell memory formation after mild COVID-19. One entry per CDR3 protein, called by TCRdb with MiXCR from the 5' RACE reads. The table lists fewer than 400,000 distinct CDR3 sequences, about 15% of them singletons. The sequenced material came from PBMCs or a T cell subset sorted from them (not recorded which). These receptors were collected from a man between 18 and 35 years old who had mild COVID-19 (a few samples of this study predate the infection). Cell type and time point are not known.

This clonotype was observed many times. The chain joins TRBV7-2 to TRBJ2-3; D is ambiguous. The CDR3 has 12 amino acids. Germline V gene data show CDR1 as SGHTA and CDR2 as FQGNSA. Trimming cost V 1 base and J 2 bases, with 1 base left between them. CDR3 protein: CASSLDTDTQYF. DNA for the CDR3: TGTGCCAGCAGCTTAGACACAGATACGCAGTATTTT.

This clonotype has a handful of counts. In nucleotides, the CDR3 is TGTGCCAGCAGTGACAGCAGCGGGGTTAGCAATCAGCCCCAGCATTTT. The encoded protein is CASSDSSGVSNQPQHF. The rearrangement uses TRBV5-5 and TRBJ1-5; a possible D gene is TRBD1 (5 bases). The CDR3 spans 16 residues. The germline CDR1 and CDR2 sequences are SGHKS and YYEKEE (reference sequence). The V gene lost 5 bases and the J gene lost 0 bases, with 15 bases spanning the gap. Full variable domain (missing parts from reference TRBV5-5 and TRBJ1-5): DAGVTQSPTHLIKTRGQQVTLRCSPISGHKSVSWYQQVLGQGPQFIFQYYEKEERGRGNFPDRFSARQFPNYSSELNVNALLLGDSALYLCASSDSSGVSNQPQHFGDGTRLSIL.

This rearrangement joins TRBV12-3 or TRBV12-4 to TRBJ2-1; D possibly corresponds to TRBD1 (7 bases). The CDR3 extends over 13 amino acids. Trimming stripped 6 bases from V and 6 bases from J, with 12 bases between. CDR3 sequence (DNA): TGTGCCAGCAGCCAGGAGGGGGCCAATGAGCAGTTCTTC. It yields the protein CASSQEGANEQFF.

This clonotype was counted a few times. The gene calls are TRBV5-1 and TRBJ2-3, with TRBD2 matching over 13 bases. CDR1 is SGHRS and CDR2 is YFSETQ in the germline V gene. Unmatched junction bases numbered 8, after V lost 2 bases and J lost 2 bases. The CDR3 sequence is 18 residues long. CDR3 sequence reads: CASSLLAGGPANTDTQYF. The DNA of the CDR3 is TGCGCCAGCAGCTTACTAGCGGGGGGGCCAGCAAACACAGATACGCAGTATTTT.

The chain uses TRBV4-3 and TRBJ2-2; D not certain. Germline CDR1 is LGHNA and CDR2 is YSLEER. V was shortened by 2 bases and J by 4 bases, with 11 bases between the two germline ends. This CDR3 contains 15 residues. Here the CDR3 DNA reads TGCGCCAGCAGCCAAACCGGTCATGGCACCGGGGAGCTGTTTTTT. Translation gives CASSQTGHGTGELFF.

In its sample, this clonotype was seen a few times. V is TRBV12-3 or TRBV12-4 and J is TRBJ1-2, with 7 bases matching TRBD1. CDR3 size: 14 residues. Trimming removed 6 bases from V and 4 bases from J; junction bases left unmatched: 8. In nucleotides, the CDR3 is TGTGCCAGCAGCCAAACAGGGGCGGTCTATGGCTACACCTTC. Translated, it gives CASSQTGAVYGYTF.

This clonotype was observed a handful of times. This chain joins TRBV2 and TRBJ2-7; 11 positions agree with TRBD2. Germline V lookup: CDR1 SNHLY, CDR2 FYNNEI. The CDR3 runs 13 residues. J gave up 3 bases and V 6 bases, and 1 base lay outside the gene matches. In DNA form, the CDR3 reads TGTGCCAGCAGCGGGACTAGCGGCTACGAGCAGTACGTC. This sequence encodes CASSGTSGYEQYV.

This clonotype was observed a handful of times. J is TRBJ1-3 and V is TRBV10-3; D unresolved. In germline, CDR1 is ENHRY, CDR2 SYGVKD. CDR3 length: 15 residues. V lost 8 bases and J lost 4, with 18 bases in between. For the CDR3, the DNA is TGTGCCATCGGATCCTACTGGTCGGGGGGAAACACCATATATTTT. Residues: CAIGSYWSGGNTIYF.

The chain employs TRBV4-3 and TRBJ2-1; possible D gene TRBD2, 6 bases. From germline, CDR1 is LGHNA and CDR2 YSLEER. V lost 1 base to trimming and J lost 13 bases, with 8 bases between them. The CDR3 consists of 11 residues. CDR3 bases: TGCGCCAGCAGCCAAGCGGGGGTCCAGTTCTTC. Residues: CASSQAGVQFF.

CDR3 sequence (DNA): TGTGCCAGCAGACCCTGGGACAGCCGATCCACGGGAGACTACGAGCAGTACTTC. It translates to CASRPWDSRSTGDYEQYF. The rearrangement uses TRBV7-9 and TRBJ2-7; D possibly corresponds to TRBD1 (7 bases). V was trimmed by 6 bases and J by 3 bases, leaving 27 bases between them. CDR3 length: 18 residues. The germline CDR1 and CDR2 sequences are SEHNR and FQNEAQ (reference sequence).

This clonotype was counted many times. This chain uses TRBV7-2 with TRBJ2-7, with TRBD1 identical over 10 bases. The germline V gene has CDR1 SGHTA and CDR2 FQGNSA. The CDR3 is 15 amino acids. V was clipped by 5 bases and J by 3 bases; unmatched bases: 7. The CDR3 protein is CASSEGQGGVYEQYF. The CDR3 DNA is TGTGCCAGCAGCGAAGGACAGGGGGGAGTCTACGAGCAGTACTTC.

This clonotype was seen a few times. The genes are TRBV5-1 and TRBJ2-2, with D perhaps TRBD1 or TRBD2 (6 bases each). The CDR3 extends over 16 amino acids. V was pared by 4 bases and J by 1 base, with 14 bases between. The germline V gene encodes CDR1 SGHRS and CDR2 YFSETQ. CDR3 amino acids: CASSPRGAGNTGELFF. Here the CDR3 DNA reads TGCGCCAGCAGCCCTAGGGGGGCGGGGAACACCGGGGAGCTGTTTTTT. Based on the CDR3 plus reference TRBV5-1 and TRBJ2-2, the full variable domain is KAGVTQTPRYLIKTRGQQVTLSCSPISGHRSVSWYQQTPGQGLQFLFEYFSETQRNKGNFPGRFSGRQFSNSRSEMNVSTLELGDSALYLCASSPRGAGNTGELFFGEGSRLTVL.

This clonotype showed up just a few times. The genes are TRBV27 and TRBJ2-2; tentatively, D is TRBD1 or TRBD2 (7 bases each). There are 18 residues in the CDR3. Germline V CDR1 and CDR2: MNHEY, SMNVEV (reference sequence). Trimming pared 5 bases from V and 2 bases from J, leaving 21 bases between. The CDR3 coding sequence is TGTGCCAGCAGTCCCCAGACAGGGAGGGGAACTAACACCGGGGAGCTGTTTTTT. It specifies CASSPQTGRGTNTGELFF.

The V and J genes are TRBV7-2 and TRBJ1-6; no definite D call. Per germline, CDR1 SGHTA and CDR2 FQGNSA. The CDR3 is 15 amino acids. V dropped 1 base and J dropped 1 base, with 5 bases sitting between them. The CDR3 nucleotides are TGTGCCAGCAGCTTAGGGCTTTCCTATAATTCACCCCTCCACTTT. Protein sequence: CASSLGLSYNSPLHF.

The chain employs TRBV12-3 or TRBV12-4 and TRBJ1-6, with 9 bases fitting TRBD1. V dropped 5 bases and J dropped 7; count of bases not matched to a gene: 3. This CDR3 is 14 amino acids long. The CDR3: CASSRDRENSPLHF. The CDR3 coding sequence is TGTGCCAGCAGTCGGGACAGGGAAAATTCACCCCTCCACTTT.

This chain joins TRBV20-1 and TRBJ2-3; D is ambiguous. The CDR3 length is 16 residues. V lost 6 bases and J lost 3, with 22 bases in between. Germline V gene data show CDR1 as DFQATT and CDR2 as SNEGSKA (reference sequence). The CDR3 DNA sequence: TGCAGTGCGACGGTCTTTACTCAAGGTTGGACAGATACGCAGTATTTT. Protein sequence: CSATVFTQGWTDTQYF.

This clonotype was seen more than once but under ten times. The chain is built from TRBV29-1 and TRBJ2-1, with D hard to call. Trimming stripped 6 bases from V and 0 bases from J, with 6 bases between. This CDR3 has 12 residues. Looked up from germline, CDR1 is SQVTM and CDR2 is ANQGSEA. The chain's CDR3 is CSVRSSYNEQFF. In DNA, the CDR3 is TGCAGCGTACGGAGCTCCTACAATGAGCAGTTCTTC.

CDR3 sequence (DNA): TGCGCCAGCAGCCACTGGACCGGTCCCCCTTACGAGCAGTACTTC. It yields the protein CASSHWTGPPYEQYF. The J gene is TRBJ2-7, the V gene TRBV4-3; D remains unclear. Trimming shortened V by 3 bases and J by 4 bases, and 16 bases separated the two germline ends. CDR1 is LGHNA and CDR2 is YSLEER in the germline V gene. This CDR3 contains 15 residues.

This sequence joins TRBV20-1 and TRBJ2-1, with 7 bases that match TRBD2. CDR3 length: 14 residues. CDR1 is DFQATT, CDR2 SNEGSKA, per germline (reference sequence). V dropped 6 bases and J dropped 6; count of bases not matched to a gene: 11. CDR3 DNA: TGCAGTGCGCCGAGCGGGGCCGAGTCCAATGAGCAGTTCTTC. Translating it yields CSAPSGAESNEQFF.

The J gene is TRBJ2-7, the V gene TRBV28; 7 bases are shared with TRBD1. There are 16 residues in the CDR3. The ends lost 4 bases at V and 7 bases at J; junction bases unmatched: 16. CDR1 MDHEN and CDR2 SYDVKM come from the germline V gene. CDR3 nucleotides: TGTGCCAGCAGTTCATTGGACAGGCCTACCCTAGGGGAGCAGTACGTC. This sequence encodes CASSSLDRPTLGEQYV.

The gene calls are TRBV7-2 and TRBJ2-7, with TRBD1 matching over 11 bases. Trimming cost V 3 bases and J 8 bases; bases outside gene matches: 3. The CDR3 consists of 13 residues. Germline CDR1 and CDR2: SGHTA and FQGNSA. The CDR3 protein is CASSFGTGGKQYF. DNA of the CDR3: TGTGCCAGCAGCTTCGGGACAGGGGGGAAGCAGTACTTC. The entire variable domain, with the rest obtained from reference TRBV7-2 and TRBJ2-7, is as follows: GAGVSQSPSNKVTEKGKDVELRCDPISGHTALYWYRQSLGQGLEFLIYFQGNSAPDKSGLPSDRFSAERTGGSVSTLTIQRTQQEDSAVYLCASSFGTGGKQYFGPGTRLTVT.

In its sample, this clonotype was seen many times. One end of the junction varies from germline; a read error may be responsible. The rearrangement joins TRBV5-1 to TRBJ2-3; D might be TRBD1 (5 bases). Looked up from germline, CDR1 is SGHRS and CDR2 is YFSETQ. The CDR3 sequence is 13 residues long. CDR3 sequence: CASSLQGGDTQYF. Here the CDR3 DNA reads TGTGCCAGCAGCTTGCAGGGTGGAGATACGCAGTATTTT.

This clonotype showed up just a few times. J is TRBJ1-1 and V is TRBV20-1; 9 bases are a match to TRBD1. In germline, CDR1 is DFQATT, CDR2 SNEGSKA (reference sequence). This CDR3 region has 16 residues. Trimming took 5 bases from V and 4 from J; bases not matched to a gene: 14. The CDR3 sequence: CSAPSGTGLSGTEAFF. The CDR3 DNA reads as TGCAGTGCTCCATCCGGGACAGGGTTATCGGGCACTGAAGCTTTCTTT.

This clonotype was seen only a few times. J is TRBJ2-3 and V is TRBV3-1, with 13 bases identical to TRBD2. This CDR3 has 15 residues. The germline V gene has CDR1 LGHDT and CDR2 YNNKEL (reference sequence). Trimming cost V 2 bases and J 10 bases; bases outside gene matches: 6. CDR3 bases: TGTGCCAGCAGCCAAACTAGCGGGGGGGCCTCTCCGCAGTATTTT. It codes for CASSQTSGGASPQYF.

The chain's CDR3 is CASGERGGHEQYV. CDR3 in DNA: TGTGCCAGCGGGGAACGCGGGGGCCATGAGCAGTACGTC. The chain couples TRBV6-2 or TRBV6-3 to TRBJ2-7; tentatively, D is TRBD2 (7 bases). Germline lookup yields CDR1 MNHEY and CDR2 SVGEGT. The ends were cut back, 8 bases at V and 7 bases at J, with 18 bases in the middle. The CDR3 length is 13 residues.

In this sample, this clonotype turned up a few times. This sequence joins TRBV6-5 and TRBJ2-3; D possibly matches TRBD1 or TRBD2 (5 bases each). V lost 11 bases to trimming and J lost 4 bases, with 25 bases between them. The CDR3 totals 16 residues. Germline V gene lookup returns CDR1 MNHEY and CDR2 SVGAGI. CDR3 residues: CACARGLTFIPDTQYF. In DNA, the CDR3 is TGTGCCTGTGCCCGGGGCCTTACATTCATCCCAGATACGCAGTATTTT.

This clonotype appeared a few times. The chain is built from TRBV4-1 and TRBJ2-7; perhaps TRBD2 as D (5 bases). Germline CDR1 reads MGHRA; CDR2 reads YSYEKL. Deletions cut 0 bases from V and 3 bases from J, with 15 bases between. The CDR3 is 16 amino acids. CDR3 protein: CASSQEAGIVIYEQYF. The CDR3 nucleotides are TGCGCCAGCAGCCAAGAGGCGGGCATAGTCATCTACGAGCAGTACTTC.

The chain combines TRBV7-9 with TRBJ2-7; D may be TRBD1 or TRBD2 (6 bases each). Trimming stripped 2 bases from V and 5 bases from J, with 10 bases between. The CDR3 is made up of 13 amino acids. From germline, CDR1 is SEHNR and CDR2 FQNEAQ (reference sequence). For the CDR3, the DNA is TGTGCCAGCAGCTTAAGGGGGGCCCACGAGCAGTACGTC. This sequence encodes CASSLRGAHEQYV.

DNA of the CDR3: TGTGCCAGCTTGTGTACTAGGAGACAAGAGACCCAGTACTTC. Translating it yields CASLCTRRQETQYF. The V and J genes are TRBV21-1 and TRBJ2-5; the table's D call, TRBD2, was not checked against the DNA. TRBV21-1 is termed a pseudogene. The length of the CDR3 is 14 residues.

The chain is built from TRBV28 and TRBJ2-7; D may be TRBD1 (5 bases). The ends were cut back, 5 bases at V and 4 bases at J, with 6 bases in the middle. The CDR3 extends over 11 amino acids. Germline V gene data show CDR1 as MDHEN and CDR2 as SYDVKM. The CDR3 coding sequence is TGTGCCAGCAGTCAGGGTTACGAGCAGTACGTC. Translating gives CASSQGYEQYV.